Here is one TCR beta chain with its context. This clone's antigen is unknown. No quality values exist for individual bases; no much larger clone is one base distant. TCRbeta CDR3 regions were amplified from genomic DNA by means of the immunoSEQ Assay, a bias-controlled multiplex PCR. The authors processed their data as follows. Nucleated cell counts per sample were estimated from amplification of reference gene primers within the assay. To quantify the absolute abundance of each unique TCRbeta CDR3 rearrangement, sequence reads were collapsed and filtered. For each sample, productive Simpson clonality was calculated by taking the square root of Simpson's diversity index across productive rearrangements. TCRdb stores this immuneACCESS table with in-frame sequences only. Part of the clones is absent; in the studies checked, under half of the shortfall reflects unresolved V genes, and no reason is known for the rest. V and J calls and clone size follow that table, whereas D and trimming were derived from the DNA. This sample has 200,000 to 300,000 clones in its table, and approximately 86% of those were observed once. The top ten clones comprise roughly 1.8% of the sample.

This sample is part of a study of blood T cell repertoires in COVID-19 (dated by TCRdb to about 2020). As for the study more broadly: The collaborator samples originated in the United States, Italy and Spain and spanned the acute and convalescent phases of COVID-19. The prospective study material was composed of cDNA or gDNA derived from T cells, B-cell-depleted T cells, or PBMCs. Subjects who had been exposed to COVID-19, were actively infected with it, or had recovered from it provided the deeply sampled blood TCRbeta repertoires that made up the dataset. The repertoires were released in a freely available public database intended as a resource for research on the immune response to SARS-CoV-2. The samples were drawn from two sources: the first 160 participants of the ongoing ImmuneRACE study, and 1,200 or so subjects contributed by 6 global collaborators. Sample metadata almost always included a de-identified subject ID, COVID-19 status, age in years and sex. Where available, HLA class I and class II types were obtained from metadata supplied by the sample provider rather than from assay-based typing. Here is what the overall study found, with its caveats: Clinical and demographic metadata were provided uncurated, with the amount varying by source and participant.

V and J are trimmed by 1 base and 9 bases, and the gene matches miss 5 bases of the junction. The CDR3 numbers 15 residues from cysteine through phenylalanine. Just CDR3 DNA is preserved here, 45 bases in frame from base 1. The germline V gene sets CDR1 to MNHNS and CDR2 to SASEGT. Each collaborating institution followed its own protocols to collect whole blood in K2EDTA tubes. For TCRbeta analysis, collaborators shipped samples as frozen whole blood, isolated PBMCs, or DNA extracted from either of those sample types. The clonotype comes from a young man with active or convalescent COVID-19. Sequencing used peripheral blood. The sequence is built from TRBV6-1 and TRBJ2-1, with TRBD2 identical over 11 junction bases. The base sequence is TGTGCCAGCAGTGAAGTAGCGGGGGGGGTTGGTGAGCAGTTCTTC. Protein translation: CASSEVAGGVGEQFF.